One sample yielded the 16 T cell receptor beta chains listed below, sequenced in a study of radiotherapy plus CTLA-4 blockade in lung cancer. Sequenced by immunoSEQ multiplex PCR; TCRdb stores in-frame clones only, minus some. This sample has 9,500 to 15,000 clones, with around 84% found just once. The sequencing used peripheral blood, collected from a patient treated with radiotherapy plus ipilimumab. The receptor source for this set is a human donor with non-small cell lung cancer that progressed on radiotherapy plus ipilimumab.

This chain links TRBV7-3 with TRBJ1-2; D gene unclear. The germline gives CDR1 SGHTA, CDR2 FQGTGA. V was clipped by 6 bases and J by 6 bases, with 11 bases between them. The CDR3 is 12 residues long. Here the CDR3 reads CASRTARDGYTF. The CDR3, as DNA: TGTGCCAGCAGAACCGCCCGCGATGGCTACACCTTC.

This chain joins TRBV7-2 and TRBJ2-1, with 7 bases aligning to TRBD2. The germline V gene has CDR1 SGHTA and CDR2 FQGNSA. The CDR3 is made up of 16 amino acids. V lost 5 bases to trimming and J lost 4 bases; unmatched junction nucleotides: 11. In DNA form, the CDR3 reads TGTGCCAGCAGCGGGGGGGGACCGGGAATATACAATGAGCAGTTCTTC. It codes for CASSGGGPGIYNEQFF.

V and J are TRBV5-8 and TRBJ1-5; D unclear. Germline CDR1 is SGHTS and CDR2 is YDEGEE. The CDR3 sequence is 14 residues long. V was trimmed by 1 base and J by 0 bases, leaving 5 bases between them. The CDR3 protein is CASSLLGSNQPQHF. The CDR3 DNA sequence: TGTGCCAGCAGCTTGTTGGGTAGCAATCAGCCCCAGCATTTT.

The chain joins TRBV27 to TRBJ1-1; 7 bases match TRBD1. Germline assignment: CDR1 MNHEY and CDR2 SMNVEV (reference sequence). The CDR3 has 14 residues. V shed 6 bases and J 0 bases; nucleotides not matched to a gene: 4. The CDR3 sequence is CASRKTGVNTEAFF. Written as DNA, the CDR3 is TGTGCCAGCAGGAAAACAGGGGTGAACACTGAAGCTTTCTTT.

This clone was observed a few times. The chain has TRBV9 and TRBJ1-2, with 10 bases that match TRBD1. CDR3 length: 17 residues. The germline gives CDR1 SGDLS, CDR2 YYNGEE. V lost 4 bases and J lost 1; bases outside the gene matches: 10. The CDR3 DNA sequence: TGTGCCAGCAGCACCCCGGGACAGGGGCGATTTAACTATGGCTACACCTTC. It yields the protein CASSTPGQGRFNYGYTF.

The chain couples TRBV28 to TRBJ2-1, with D possibly being TRBD1 or TRBD2 (5 bases each). Trimming left V 3 bases short and J 9 bases short, with 18 bases between. From germline, CDR1 is MDHEN and CDR2 SYDVKM. The CDR3 has 15 residues. Here the CDR3 reads CASSLLGDLGVEQFF. In DNA, the CDR3 is TGTGCCAGCAGTTTGTTAGGGGACCTAGGGGTTGAGCAGTTCTTC.

The V and J genes are TRBV14 and TRBJ2-3; tentatively, D is TRBD1 (5 bases). The CDR3 has 16 amino acids. Trimming stripped 0 bases from V and 1 base from J, with 11 bases between. Germline V gene lookup returns CDR1 SGHDN and CDR2 FVKESK. DNA of the CDR3: TGTGCCAGCAGCCAAGATCCCTTAGGGGGCACAGATACGCAGTATTTT. Its translation is CASSQDPLGGTDTQYF.

The chain uses TRBV9 and TRBJ1-4; no firm D call. This CDR3 is built from 15 residues. V was shortened by 3 bases and J by 8 bases, with 17 bases between the two germline ends. The V gene's germline CDR1 is SGDLS and CDR2 YYNGEE. DNA for the CDR3: TGTGCCAGCAGCGGGCGGGTACAGAAACCAGAAAAACTGTTTTTT. It is translated as CASSGRVQKPEKLFF.

J is TRBJ1-1 and V is TRBV14, with D possibly matching TRBD1 (5 bases). V was clipped by 0 bases and J by 4 bases, with 9 bases between them. Germline lookup yields CDR1 SGHDN and CDR2 FVKESK. The CDR3 length is 14 residues. CDR3 DNA sequence: TGTGCCAGCAGCCAAGATCGGGGGGGCACTGAAGCTTTCTTT. This sequence encodes CASSQDRGGTEAFF.

The chain couples TRBV29-1 to TRBJ2-5, with 7 bases that match TRBD1. The CDR3 loop spans 13 amino acids. Germline trimming cut 5 bases from V and 1 base from J; bases unmatched to any gene: 4. CDR1 and CDR2 from the germline V gene are SQVTM and ANQGSEA. The CDR3: CSVSQGTQETQYF. Here the CDR3 DNA reads TGCAGCGTTTCACAGGGGACCCAAGAGACCCAGTACTTC.

The sample holds one count of this clone. This chain joins TRBV29-1 and TRBJ2-5; D not resolved. V was trimmed by 4 bases and J by 4 bases, leaving 16 bases between them. CDR3 length: 14 amino acids. The germline V gene encodes CDR1 SQVTM and CDR2 ANQGSEA. CDR3 residues: CSVGWSPTGETQYF. The CDR3 nucleotides read TGCAGCGTTGGGTGGAGTCCCACCGGAGAGACCCAGTACTTC. The full variable domain, its missing parts supplied by reference TRBV29-1 and TRBJ2-5, is SAVISQKPSRDICQRGTSLTIQCQVDSQVTMMFWYRQQPGQSLTLIATANQGSEATYESGFVIDKFPISRPNLTFSTLTVSNMSPEDSSIYLCSVGWSPTGETQYFGPGTRLLVL.

This chain links TRBV11-2 with TRBJ2-2; no clear D gene. V lost 1 base, J lost 6 bases, and 3 bases lay in between. CDR3 length: 12 residues. Germline V gene lookup returns CDR1 SGHAT and CDR2 FQNNGV. CDR3 sequence reads: CASSLASGELFF. The DNA for the CDR3 is TGTGCCAGCAGCTTAGCTTCCGGGGAGCTGTTTTTT.

This clone appeared a few times. J is TRBJ2-1 and V is TRBV12-5; TRBD2 might be the D (7 bases). This CDR3 spans 14 amino acids. Germline V gene data show CDR1 as LGHNT and CDR2 as FRNRAP. V dropped 8 bases and J dropped 8 bases, with 19 bases sitting between them. The CDR3 nucleotides are TGTGCTAGTAGGAAGGGGGGGGCCGAAGATGAGCAGTTCTTC. It specifies CASRKGGAEDEQFF.

The chain joins TRBV20-1 to TRBJ2-5; either TRBD1 or TRBD2 may supply D (5 bases each). Germline V gene data show CDR1 as DFQATT and CDR2 as SNEGSKA (reference sequence). This CDR3 comprises 11 residues. V lost 5 bases and J 5 bases, leaving 9 bases between the germline ends. For the CDR3, the DNA is TGCAGTGCTGGGGACCCCGAGACCCAGTACTTC. Translating gives CSAGDPETQYF.

The chain carries TRBV5-8 and TRBJ1-5; no clear D gene. The CDR3 spans 16 residues. In germline, CDR1 is SGHTS, CDR2 YDEGEE. V shed 0 bases and J shed 6 bases, with 16 bases lying between them. CDR3 sequence reads: CASSLVFAPGGQPQHF. The CDR3 coding sequence is TGTGCCAGCAGCTTGGTATTTGCCCCGGGTGGTCAGCCCCAGCATTTT.

The chain couples TRBV5-4 to TRBJ2-7; D not certain. Germline V gene data show CDR1 as SGHNT and CDR2 as YYREEE (reference sequence). Trimming took 4 bases from V and 7 from J, leaving 15 bases between them. The CDR3 contains 13 residues. The CDR3 DNA is TGTGCCAGCAGCCCGGACCCATCTCGGGAGCAGTACTTC. Residues: CASSPDPSREQYF.